This T cell receptor beta chain comes out of a study of blood T cell repertoires in COVID-19. For the study at large: Samples came from the United States, Italy and Spain, spanning acute and convalescent COVID-19.

The count of this clone is one. The CDR3 runs 16 residues. With V trimmed by 0 bases and J by 2 bases, 2 bases remained unmatched. Germline CDR1 and CDR2: SEHNR and FQNEAQ (reference sequence). Libraries were prepared by immunoSEQ multiplex PCR; TCRdb keeps only in-frame clonotypes and omits some of them. Of 150,000 to 200,000 clones in the sample, more than 80% are singletons; the top ten hold about 2.6%. Sequenced material: peripheral blood. V is TRBV7-9 and J is TRBJ1-5; 9 bases are shared with TRBD1. This clonotype was obtained from a man aged 60-69 years with acute or convalescent COVID-19. CDR3 sequence: CASSLATGGGNQPQHF. The CDR3 coding sequence is TGTGCCAGCAGCTTAGCTACAGGGGGCGGCAATCAGCCCCAGCATTTT. Full variable domain (remainder filled in from reference TRBV7-9 and TRBJ1-5): DTGVSQNPRHKITKRGQNVTFRCDPISEHNRLYWYRQTLGQGPEFLTYFQNEAQLEKSRLLSDRFSAERPKGSFSTLEIQRTEQGDSAMYLCASSLATGGGNQPQHFGDGTRLSIL.